This TCR beta chain emerged from a study of blood T cell repertoires in COVID-19. The length of the CDR3 is 15 residues. The J segment lost 4 bases and the V segment lost 0 bases, leaving 2 bases of the junction unmatched. CDR1 and CDR2 from the germline V gene are SGHVS and FQNEAQ. This table comes from immunoSEQ multiplex PCR, and its TCRdb copy is limited to in-frame clones, with some not included. The sample includes some 120,000 clones, about 89% of them seen just once. This clonotype was obtained from a woman aged 55-70 years with acute or convalescent COVID-19. The specimen was peripheral blood. V usage is TRBV7-8 and J usage is TRBJ1-3, with 8 bases fitting TRBD1. CDR3 DNA: TGTGCCAGCAGCTTAGCGACAGGGGCGGGAAACACCATATATTTT. Amino acid sequence: CASSLATGAGNTIYF.